Following are 6 T cell receptor beta chains from one sample sequenced in a study of identical twins. Using its own MiXCR run on the 5' RACE reads, TCRdb lists one record per CDR3 protein. This table holds a few hundred thousand distinct CDR3 sequences, about 8% found once. These data are also associated with another study on yellow fever vaccine responses in identical twins.

Sequenced sample: CD8+ T cells sorted from blood. The receptor set was obtained from a woman aged 18-30 years in good health.

This clonotype was counted many times. This rearrangement joins TRBV28 to TRBJ1-5; weak D call: TRBD1 (5 bases). The germline gives CDR1 MDHEN, CDR2 SYDVKM. V was trimmed by 6 bases and J by 7 bases, leaving 13 bases between them. There are 13 residues in the CDR3. CDR3 region: CASSWDSGQPQHF. Written as DNA, the CDR3 is TGTGCCAGCAGCTGGGACTCCGGGCAGCCCCAGCATTTT. Complete variable domain (other parts from reference TRBV28 and TRBJ1-5): DVKVTQSSRYLVKRTGEKVFLECVQDMDHENMFWYRQDPGLGLRLIYFSYDVKMKEKGDIPEGYSVSREKKERFSLILESASTNQTSMYLCASSWDSGQPQHFGDGTRLSIL.

The genes are TRBV7-9 and TRBJ2-7; D tentatively fits TRBD1 or TRBD2 (5 bases each). This CDR3 region has 14 residues. V shed 7 bases and J shed 2 bases, with 15 bases lying between them. The V gene's germline CDR1 is SEHNR and CDR2 FQNEAQ (reference sequence). CDR3 sequence reads: CASTPRGAPYEQYF. CDR3 in DNA: TGTGCCAGCACCCCAAGGGGAGCTCCCTACGAGCAGTACTTC.

Only a few counts were recorded for this clonotype. V and J are TRBV6-1 and TRBJ2-4; no definite D call. Germline V lookup: CDR1 MNHNS, CDR2 SASEGT. CDR3 size: 14 residues. The V end was cut by 6 bases, the J end by 3 bases, with 12 bases between. This chain's CDR3 is CASRLTTDKNIQYF. For the CDR3, the DNA is TGTGCCAGCAGACTAACGACGGACAAAAACATTCAGTACTTC.

This clonotype was detected only a few times. V and J are TRBV28 and TRBJ1-5; D may be TRBD1 (5 bases). CDR3 length: 13 amino acids. V was clipped by 11 bases and J by 4 bases, with 15 bases between them. Germline V gene data show CDR1 as MDHEN and CDR2 as SYDVKM. Here the CDR3 DNA reads TGTGCCGGGGGGATCTGGGGGAATCAGCCCCAGCATTTT. It translates to CAGGIWGNQPQHF.

This clonotype occurred many times. The chain carries TRBV5-1 and TRBJ2-1, with 7 bases lining up with TRBD1. Germline CDR1 SGHRS, CDR2 YFSETQ. The CDR3 totals 14 residues. V shed 6 bases, J shed 4 bases, and the junction held 7 bases outside the gene matches. The CDR3 loop is CASMDRFKYNEQFF. The CDR3 DNA sequence: TGCGCCAGCATGGACAGGTTCAAATACAATGAGCAGTTCTTC.

The chain combines TRBV4-3 with TRBJ2-7; perhaps TRBD2 as D (6 bases). Per the germline V gene, CDR1 is LGHNA and CDR2 is YSLEER. The CDR3 sequence is 15 residues long. Deletions cut 0 bases from V and 6 bases from J, with 15 bases between. The chain's CDR3 is CASSQDLAQGLEQYF. As DNA, the CDR3 is TGCGCCAGCAGCCAAGATCTGGCGCAGGGACTCGAGCAGTACTTC.